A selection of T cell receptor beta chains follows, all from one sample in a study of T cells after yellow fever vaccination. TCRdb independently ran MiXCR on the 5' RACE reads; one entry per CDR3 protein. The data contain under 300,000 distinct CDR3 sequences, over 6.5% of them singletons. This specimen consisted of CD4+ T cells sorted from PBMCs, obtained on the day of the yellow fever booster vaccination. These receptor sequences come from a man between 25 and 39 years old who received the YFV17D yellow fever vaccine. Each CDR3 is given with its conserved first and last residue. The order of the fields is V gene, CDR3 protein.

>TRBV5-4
CASSAARETQYF
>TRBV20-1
CSVKYQETQYF
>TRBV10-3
CAIKATATNEKLFF
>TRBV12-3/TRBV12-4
CASSVEAGELFF
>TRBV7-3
CASSKLVVAAYTDYSTYNAQFF
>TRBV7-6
CASSALSSYNEQFF
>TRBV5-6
CASRTTTRDRGFGYTF
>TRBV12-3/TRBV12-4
CASTPSGFLAKNIQYF
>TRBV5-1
CASSCGPPSSGEQYF
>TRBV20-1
CSARGGTGDNEQFF
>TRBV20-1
CSARDPVVETQYF
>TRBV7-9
CASSFRASGNTIYF
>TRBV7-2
CASSLGAEYNEQFF
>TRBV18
CASSPQQSGEETQYF
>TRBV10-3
CAISDPGRQETQYF
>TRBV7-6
CASSPTSGNYGYTF
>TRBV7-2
CASSSPRTINLDTQYF
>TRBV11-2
CASSLDLGQADYEQYF
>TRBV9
CASSVGVGGLDEAFF
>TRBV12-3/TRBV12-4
CASSLAGNRELFF
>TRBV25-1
CASSSVNSYEQYF
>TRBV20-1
CSARVGVMRNEQFF
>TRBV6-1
CASSDDRVAYEQYF
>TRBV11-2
CASSLYGTARSTDTQYF
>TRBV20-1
CSAGGIITTGPGDEQYF
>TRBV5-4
CASSPEVALNTEAFF
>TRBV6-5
CASSYLTRTLNEQFF
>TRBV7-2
CASSDTSGWGETQYF
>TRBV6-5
CASSYSLGTGVPYEQYF
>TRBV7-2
CASRLWPADEQFF
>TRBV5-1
CASSYSDRHTGELFF
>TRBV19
CASSRERPRDEQFF
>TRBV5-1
CASSLDLVSPQYF
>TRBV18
CASSPPAGIEAFF
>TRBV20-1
CSAVRTSREQFF
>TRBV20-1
CSASPRGNQPQHF
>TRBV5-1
CASSSLHGSGTETQYF
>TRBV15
CATSRDYREGSQETQYF
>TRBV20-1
CSASRGRQGMNTEAFF
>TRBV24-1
CATSDLRYNEQFF
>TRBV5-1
CASSVTGGPNTGELFF
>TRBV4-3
CASSQGGGRGNTEAFF